A single sample is the source of the 26 T cell receptor beta chains below, sequenced in a study of shared clonotypes between healthy human individuals. Assay: immunoSEQ multiplex PCR; the TCRdb copy retains only in-frame clones and omits some. The sample lists millions of clones, over 85% occurring once. The sequencing input was naive CD4+ T cells from PBMCs. Subset meaning: CD45RA+ positively selected. Receptor source: a man aged 18-30 years in good health. Some clones in this sample may be carry-over from other donors' samples.

This sequence joins TRBV5-4 and TRBJ2-7, with 13 bases identical to TRBD2. V was clipped by 4 bases and J by 2 bases; unmatched bases: 6. The CDR3 runs 16 residues. The V gene's germline CDR1 is SGHNT and CDR2 YYREEE (reference sequence). The CDR3 reads CASSIGLAGVPYEQYF. The CDR3 bases are TGTGCCAGCAGCATAGGACTAGCGGGAGTTCCCTACGAGCAGTACTTC.

The V call is TRBV6-1, the J call TRBJ2-1; TRBD2 matches 8 bases. The CDR3 is 15 residues long. The V segment lost 3 bases and the J segment 8 bases; nucleotides outside the gene matches: 9. Germline CDR1 and CDR2: MNHNS and SASEGT. This chain's CDR3 is CASSENLAGRHEQFF. The DNA for the CDR3 is TGTGCCAGCAGTGAGAATTTAGCGGGAAGGCATGAGCAGTTCTTC.

This rearrangement joins TRBV18 to TRBJ2-7; possible D gene TRBD1, 6 bases. CDR1 and CDR2 (germline): KGHSH, LQKENI. CDR3 length: 15 amino acids. V gave up 3 bases and J gave up 0 bases, with 12 bases separating them. CDR3 region: CASSPPNRDSYEQYF. CDR3 coding DNA: TGTGCCAGCTCACCCCCAAACAGGGACTCCTACGAGCAGTACTTC.

The chain is built from TRBV28 and TRBJ2-6, with 7 nucleotides matching TRBD1. V gave up 2 bases and J gave up 2 bases; unmatched junction bases: 6. The germline V gene encodes CDR1 MDHEN and CDR2 SYDVKM. This CDR3 is 17 amino acids long. This CDR3 is CASSLERGLAGANVLTF. The CDR3 nucleotides read TGTGCCAGCAGTTTAGAGAGGGGGCTGGCTGGGGCCAACGTCCTGACTTTC.

This chain connects TRBV2 to TRBJ2-2; D is possibly TRBD1 (6 bases). The CDR3 spans 14 residues. Between the trimmed V and J ends, which lost 4 bases and 6 bases, there was a span of 12 bases. Germline values: CDR1 SNHLY, CDR2 FYNNEI. The CDR3 reads CASSGNRAAGELFF. As DNA, the CDR3 is TGTGCCAGCAGTGGCAACAGGGCCGCCGGGGAGCTGTTTTTT.

The V call is TRBV28, the J call TRBJ2-1; maybe TRBD1 (6 bases). Germline loops: CDR1 MDHEN, CDR2 SYDVKM. Trimming stripped 4 bases from V and 14 bases from J, with 21 bases between. There are 14 residues in the CDR3. CDR3 amino acids: CASSSARVGGAKFF. The CDR3 DNA is TGTGCCAGCAGTTCTGCGAGGGTTGGGGGCGCCAAGTTCTTC.

This clone was detected only a few times. Other DNA sequences in the same sample also yield this CDR3. The chain recombines TRBV28 with TRBJ1-5, with 8 bases matching TRBD1. Germline V gene data show CDR1 as MDHEN and CDR2 as SYDVKM. V lost 4 bases and J lost 4; bases outside the gene matches: 3. The CDR3 runs to 14 residues. As DNA, the CDR3 is TGTGCCAGCAGTTCCCGACAGGGGAATCAGCCCCAGCATTTT. Translating gives CASSSRQGNQPQHF.

The V and J genes are TRBV4-2 and TRBJ2-1; 9 bases fit TRBD2. The V segment lost 3 bases and the J segment 0 bases; nucleotides outside the gene matches: 3. CDR1 is LGHNA, CDR2 YNFKEQ, per germline. This CDR3 is 16 amino acids long. CDR3 protein: CASSHSGGTSYNEQFF. DNA for the CDR3: TGTGCCAGCAGCCACAGCGGGGGGACCTCCTACAATGAGCAGTTCTTC.

This chain joins TRBV6-5 and TRBJ1-1; TRBD1 is a possible D gene (5 bases). CDR1 is MNHEY, CDR2 SVGAGI, per germline. This CDR3 spans 15 amino acids. Trimming cost V 10 bases and J 1 base, with 19 bases left between them. The chain's CDR3 is CATLKPGRGNTEAFF. The CDR3 DNA sequence: TGTGCCACCCTAAAACCGGGACGGGGGAACACTGAAGCTTTCTTT.

Comments on this clone: Within the sample, other DNA sequences also encode this same CDR3. The chain couples TRBV7-3 to TRBJ2-2; 7 bases align to TRBD1. Per germline, CDR1 SGHTA and CDR2 FQGTGA. The CDR3 runs 13 residues. J was trimmed by 5 bases and V by 3 bases; bases with no gene match: 0. The CDR3 DNA sequence: TGTGCCAGCAGCTTGACAGGGACCGGGGAGCTGTTTTTT. Translated, it gives CASSLTGTGELFF.

This chain links TRBV11-3 with TRBJ2-2, with D hard to call. With 1 base removed from V and 7 bases from J, the gap between germline ends came to 7 bases. In germline, CDR1 is SGHNT, CDR2 YENEEA. The CDR3 spans 13 residues. The DNA for the CDR3 is TGTGCCAGCAGCTTAGGATTTGTCGGGGAGCTGTTTTTT. Its translation is CASSLGFVGELFF. Full variable domain (outside the CDR3, taken from reference TRBV11-3 and TRBJ2-2): EAGVVQSPRYKIIEKKQPVAFWCNPISGHNTLYWYLQNLGQGPELLIRYENEEAVDDSQLPKDRFSAERLKGVDSTLKIQPAELGDSAVYLCASSLGFVGELFFGEGSRLTVL.

The chain links TRBV19 to TRBJ1-4; a possible D gene is TRBD1 (5 bases). The CDR3 is made up of 14 amino acids. Trimming cost V 1 base and J 5 bases, with 8 bases left between them. Germline V lookup: CDR1 LNHDA, CDR2 SQIVND (reference sequence). CDR3 nucleotide sequence: TGTGCCAGTAGTATAGGCAGGGCCAATGAAAAACTGTTTTTT. Translation: CASSIGRANEKLFF.

Notes on this clone: The same CDR3 also results from other DNA sequences found in this sample. The CDR3 nucleotides read TGTGCCAGCTCACCACCGGGCGGCAACTATGGCTACACCTTC. This translates into CASSPPGGNYGYTF. The genes are TRBV18 and TRBJ1-2; D gene uncertain. The V and J ends lost 0 bases and 2 bases respectively, with 7 bases between them. In germline, CDR1 is KGHSH, CDR2 LQKENI. The CDR3 loop spans 14 amino acids.

This chain connects TRBV9 to TRBJ2-6; 10 nucleotides match TRBD1. CDR3 length: 18 amino acids. V was clipped by 2 bases and J by 2 bases; unmatched bases: 7. The V gene's germline CDR1 is SGDLS and CDR2 YYNGEE. The CDR3 bases are TGTGCCAGCAGCGTTTGGGACAGGGGTACCGCTGGGGCCAACGTCCTGACTTTC. Its protein is CASSVWDRGTAGANVLTF.

Comments on this clone: This sample includes further DNA sequences coding for the same CDR3. The chain combines TRBV11-2 with TRBJ2-1, with D unclear. V dropped 5 bases and J dropped 7 bases, with 9 bases sitting between them. The germline V gene has CDR1 SGHAT and CDR2 FQNNGV. This CDR3 is built from 12 residues. CDR3 in DNA: TGTGCCAGCAGCCTGTTGGGAAATGAGCAGTTCTTC. Translated: CASSLLGNEQFF. The entire variable domain, with the rest obtained from reference TRBV11-2 and TRBJ2-1, is as follows: EAGVAQSPRYKIIEKRQSVAFWCNPISGHATLYWYQQILGQGPKLLIQFQNNGVVDDSQLPKDRFSAERLKGVDSTLKIQPAKLEDSAVYLCASSLLGNEQFFGPGTRLTVL.

V usage is TRBV7-8 and J usage is TRBJ1-2; possibly TRBD1 for D (5 bases). This CDR3 region has 15 residues. Between the trimmed V and J ends, which lost 5 bases and 3 bases, there was a span of 16 bases. Germline V gene lookup returns CDR1 SGHVS and CDR2 FQNEAQ. The DNA of the CDR3 is TGTGCCAGCAGCCGAGGACCGGGGGGAGACTATGGCTACACCTTC. It translates to CASSRGPGGDYGYTF.

This chain uses TRBV5-8 with TRBJ2-7; TRBD2 matches at 13 bases. The CDR3 extends over 15 amino acids. Germline V gene data show CDR1 as SGHTS and CDR2 as YDEGEE. The V segment lost 3 bases and the J segment 2 bases; nucleotides outside the gene matches: 2. CDR3 amino acids: CASSWGLAGTYEQYF. In nucleotides, the CDR3 is TGTGCCAGCAGCTGGGGACTAGCGGGAACCTACGAGCAGTACTTC.

The chain links TRBV30 to TRBJ2-3, with 10 bases lining up with TRBD2. This CDR3 is 14 amino acids long. V dropped 3 bases and J dropped 1; count of bases not matched to a gene: 1. The germline V gene encodes CDR1 GTSNPN and CDR2 SVGIG (reference sequence). For the CDR3, the DNA is TGTGCCTGGAGAGCGGGAGGGGGCACAGATACGCAGTATTTT. The encoded protein is CAWRAGGGTDTQYF.

The J gene is TRBJ1-1, the V gene TRBV27; the match to TRBD1 covers 8 bases. The CDR3 has 15 amino acids. Germline lookup yields CDR1 MNHEY and CDR2 SMNVEV (reference sequence). J was trimmed by 0 bases and V by 5 bases; bases with no gene match: 5. CDR3 loop: CASSTRQGLNTEAFF. CDR3 DNA: TGTGCCAGCAGTACTCGACAGGGGCTGAACACTGAAGCTTTCTTT.

The chain recombines TRBV29-1 with TRBJ2-6; maybe TRBD2 (5 bases). V was trimmed by 7 bases and J by 0 bases, leaving 13 bases between them. This CDR3 is 15 amino acids long. Germline V gene sequence: CDR1 SQVTM, CDR2 ANQGSEA. The CDR3 is CSAGTGSSGANVLTF. As DNA, the CDR3 is TGCAGCGCAGGAACGGGAAGCTCTGGGGCCAACGTCCTGACTTTC. Supplemented by reference TRBV29-1 and TRBJ2-6, the full variable domain reads SAVISQKPSRDICQRGTSLTIQCQVDSQVTMMFWYRQQPGQSLTLIATANQGSEATYESGFVIDKFPISRPNLTFSTLTVSNMSPEDSSIYLCSAGTGSSGANVLTFGAGSRLTVL.

This clone was seen once. The J gene is TRBJ2-1, the V gene TRBV7-9; tentatively, D is TRBD1 (6 bases). Deletions cut 4 bases from V and 9 bases from J, with 10 bases between. The germline V gene encodes CDR1 SEHNR and CDR2 FQNEAQ (reference sequence). The length of the CDR3 is 12 residues. The CDR3, as DNA: TGTGCCAGCAGCTCCAGAGGGGGTGAGCAGTTCTTC. Encoded protein: CASSSRGGEQFF.

This rearrangement joins TRBV7-2 to TRBJ1-3; TRBD1 agrees at 7 bases. With V trimmed by 5 bases and J by 3 bases, 7 bases remained unmatched. This CDR3 spans 15 amino acids. Germline loops: CDR1 SGHTA, CDR2 FQGNSA. The CDR3 loop is CASSTHRGGGNTIYF. CDR3 DNA: TGTGCCAGCAGCACACACAGGGGAGGTGGAAACACCATATATTTT.

J is TRBJ2-1 and V is TRBV7-6; 13 nucleotides agree with TRBD2. Trimming took 0 bases from V and 4 from J; bases not matched to a gene: 9. This CDR3 spans 19 amino acids. The germline V gene encodes CDR1 SGHVS and CDR2 FNYEAQ. The CDR3 loop is CASSLAGTSGIGPYNEQFF. CDR3 sequence (DNA): TGTGCCAGCAGCTTAGCCGGGACTAGCGGGATAGGCCCTTACAATGAGCAGTTCTTC.

The chain links TRBV2 to TRBJ1-5; a weak D match, TRBD1 (5 bases). This CDR3 region has 15 residues. The germline CDR1 and CDR2 sequences are SNHLY and FYNNEI. V was trimmed by 2 bases and J by 7 bases, leaving 15 bases between them. CDR3 DNA: TGTGCCAGCAGTGAATCGCAGGGACGTGGCCAGCCCCAGCATTTT. Residues: CASSESQGRGQPQHF.

V is TRBV6-5 and J is TRBJ1-1; D might be TRBD1 (5 bases). Germline CDR1 reads MNHEY; CDR2 reads SVGAGI. V was shortened by 8 bases and J by 3 bases, with 10 bases between the two germline ends. The CDR3 is made up of 12 amino acids. CDR3 residues: CASRGEYTEAFF. The CDR3 DNA reads TGTGCCAGCCGGGGGGAGTACACTGAAGCTTTCTTT.

CDR3 sequence: CAISPGRPQETQYF. In DNA, the CDR3 is TGTGCCATCAGTCCGGGACGGCCCCAAGAGACCCAGTACTTC. The V and J genes are TRBV10-3 and TRBJ2-5; perhaps D is TRBD1 or TRBD2 (5 bases each). V was shortened by 5 bases and J by 1 base, with 11 bases between the two germline ends. This CDR3 is 14 amino acids long. From germline, CDR1 is ENHRY and CDR2 SYGVKD.